The subject of this entry is one T cell receptor (beta chain). This sample was included in a study of blood T cell repertoires in COVID-19. Study information: COVID-19 samples collected from the United States, Italy and Spain covered acute and convalescent phases.

Assay used: immunoSEQ multiplex PCR; TCRdb lists only in-frame clones, some missing. The sample shows tens of thousands of clones, roughly 89% of them seen only once. With 0 bases removed from V and 2 bases from J, the gap between germline ends came to 12 bases. CDR1 is SGDLS, CDR2 YYNGEE, per germline. The CDR3 is made up of 16 amino acids. This chain links TRBV9 with TRBJ1-3; D possibly corresponds to TRBD1 (6 bases). The specimen was peripheral blood. The TCR sequence derives from a woman aged 45-65 years with active COVID-19. The CDR3 loop reads CASSVVGGLAGNTIYF. In DNA, the CDR3 is TGTGCCAGCAGCGTAGTAGGGGGTTTGGCTGGAAACACCATATATTTT. The complete variable domain, with remaining parts taken from reference TRBV9 and TRBJ1-3, reads DSGVTQTPKHLITATGQRVTLRCSPRSGDLSVYWYQQSLDQGLQFLIQYYNGEERAKGNILERFSAQQFPDLHSELNLSSLELGDSALYFCASSVVGGLAGNTIYFGEGSWLTVV.